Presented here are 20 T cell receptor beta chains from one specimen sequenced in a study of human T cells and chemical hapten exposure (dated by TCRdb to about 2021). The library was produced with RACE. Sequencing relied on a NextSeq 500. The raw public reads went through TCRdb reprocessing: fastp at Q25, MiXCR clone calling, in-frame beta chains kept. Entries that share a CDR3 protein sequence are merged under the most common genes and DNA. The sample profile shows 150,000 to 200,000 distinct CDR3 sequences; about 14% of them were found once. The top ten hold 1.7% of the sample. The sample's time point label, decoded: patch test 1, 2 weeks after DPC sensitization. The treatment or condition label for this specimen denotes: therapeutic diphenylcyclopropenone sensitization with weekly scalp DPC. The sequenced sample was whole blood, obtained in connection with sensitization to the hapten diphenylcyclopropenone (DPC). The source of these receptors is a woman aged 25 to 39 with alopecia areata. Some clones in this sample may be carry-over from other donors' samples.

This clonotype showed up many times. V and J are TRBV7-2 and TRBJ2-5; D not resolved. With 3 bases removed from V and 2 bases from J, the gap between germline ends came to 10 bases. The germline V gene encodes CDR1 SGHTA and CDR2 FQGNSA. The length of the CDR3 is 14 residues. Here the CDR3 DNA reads TGTGCCAGCAGCTTCCGGGCGTTTCAAGAGACCCAGTACTTC. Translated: CASSFRAFQETQYF.

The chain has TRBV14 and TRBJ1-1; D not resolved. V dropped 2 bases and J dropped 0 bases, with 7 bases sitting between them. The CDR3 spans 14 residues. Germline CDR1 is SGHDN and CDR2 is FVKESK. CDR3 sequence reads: CASSQWTVNTEAFF. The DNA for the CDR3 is TGTGCCAGCAGCCAATGGACGGTGAACACTGAAGCTTTCTTT.

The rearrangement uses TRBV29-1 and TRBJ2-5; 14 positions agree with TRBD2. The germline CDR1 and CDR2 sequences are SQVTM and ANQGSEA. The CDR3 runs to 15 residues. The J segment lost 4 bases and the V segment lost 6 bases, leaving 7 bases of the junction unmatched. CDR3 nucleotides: TGCAGCGTGCGTCGGACTAGCGGGAGGTTAGAGACCCAGTACTTC. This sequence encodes CSVRRTSGRLETQYF. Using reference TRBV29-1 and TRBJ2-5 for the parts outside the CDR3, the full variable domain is SAVISQKPSRDICQRGTSLTIQCQVDSQVTMMFWYRQQPGQSLTLIATANQGSEATYESGFVIDKFPISRPNLTFSTLTVSNMSPEDSSIYLCSVRRTSGRLETQYFGPGTRLLVL.

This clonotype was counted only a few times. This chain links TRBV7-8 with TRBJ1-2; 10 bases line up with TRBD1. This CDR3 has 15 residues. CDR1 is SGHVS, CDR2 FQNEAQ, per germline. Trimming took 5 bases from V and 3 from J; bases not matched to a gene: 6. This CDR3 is CASSPDRGRHYGYTF. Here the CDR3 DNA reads TGTGCCAGCAGCCCAGACAGGGGGCGTCACTATGGCTACACCTTC. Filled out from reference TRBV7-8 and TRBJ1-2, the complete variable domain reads GAGVSQSPRYKVAKRGQDVALRCDPISGHVSLFWYQQALGQGPEFLTYFQNEAQLDKSGLPSDRFFAERPEGSVSTLKIQRTQQEDSAVYLCASSPDRGRHYGYTFGSGTRLTVV.

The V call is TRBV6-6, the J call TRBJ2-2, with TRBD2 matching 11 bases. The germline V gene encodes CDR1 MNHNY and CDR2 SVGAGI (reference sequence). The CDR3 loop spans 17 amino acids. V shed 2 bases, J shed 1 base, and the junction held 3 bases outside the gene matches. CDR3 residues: CASSYGGTSGNTGELFF. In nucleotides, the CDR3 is TGTGCCAGCAGTTACGGGGGGACTAGCGGGAACACCGGGGAGCTGTTTTTT.

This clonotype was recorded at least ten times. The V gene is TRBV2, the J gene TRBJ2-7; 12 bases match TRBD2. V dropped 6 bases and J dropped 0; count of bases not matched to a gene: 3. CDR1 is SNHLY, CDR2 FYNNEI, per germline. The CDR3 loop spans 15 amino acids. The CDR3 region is CASRGLAGASYEQYF. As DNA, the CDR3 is TGTGCCAGCAGGGGACTAGCGGGTGCCTCCTACGAGCAGTACTTC.

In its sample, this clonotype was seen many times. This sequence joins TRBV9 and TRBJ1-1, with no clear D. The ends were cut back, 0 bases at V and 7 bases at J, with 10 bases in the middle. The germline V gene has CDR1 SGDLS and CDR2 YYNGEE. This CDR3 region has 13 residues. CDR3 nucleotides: TGTGCCAGCAGCGTAGGGGTTTCGGGTGAAGCTTTCTTT. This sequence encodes CASSVGVSGEAFF. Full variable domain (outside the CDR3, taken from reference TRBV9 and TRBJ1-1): DSGVTQTPKHLITATGQRVTLRCSPRSGDLSVYWYQQSLDQGLQFLIQYYNGEERAKGNILERFSAQQFPDLHSELNLSSLELGDSALYFCASSVGVSGEAFFGQGTRLTVV.

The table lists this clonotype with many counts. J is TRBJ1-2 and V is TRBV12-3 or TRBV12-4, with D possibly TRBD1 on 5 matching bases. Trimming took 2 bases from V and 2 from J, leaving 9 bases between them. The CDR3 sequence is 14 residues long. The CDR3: CASSLNDRNYGYTF. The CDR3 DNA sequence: TGTGCCAGCAGTTTAAATGACAGAAACTATGGCTACACCTTC.

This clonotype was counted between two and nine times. For the CDR3, the DNA is TGTGCCAGCAGCTCCGAGGGACTGATCTCCTACGAGCAGTACTTC. Protein sequence: CASSSEGLISYEQYF. The chain employs TRBV7-2 and TRBJ2-7; the D gene is possibly TRBD2 (6 bases). Germline V gene sequence: CDR1 SGHTA, CDR2 FQGNSA. V lost 4 bases to trimming and J lost 0 bases, with 13 bases between them. The CDR3 sequence is 15 residues long. Variable domain in full (rest from reference TRBV7-2 and TRBJ2-7): GAGVSQSPSNKVTEKGKDVELRCDPISGHTALYWYRQSLGQGLEFLIYFQGNSAPDKSGLPSDRFSAERTGGSVSTLTIQRTQQEDSAVYLCASSSEGLISYEQYFGPGTRLTVT.

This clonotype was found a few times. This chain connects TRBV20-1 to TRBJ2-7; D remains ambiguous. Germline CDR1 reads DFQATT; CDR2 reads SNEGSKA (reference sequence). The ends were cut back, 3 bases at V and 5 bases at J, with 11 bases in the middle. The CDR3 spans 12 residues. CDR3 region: CSASGGSHEQYF. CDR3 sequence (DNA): TGCAGTGCTAGTGGTGGTTCCCACGAGCAGTACTTC.

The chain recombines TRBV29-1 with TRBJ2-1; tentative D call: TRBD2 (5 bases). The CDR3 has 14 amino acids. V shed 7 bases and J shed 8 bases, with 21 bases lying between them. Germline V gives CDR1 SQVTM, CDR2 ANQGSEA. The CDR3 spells CSADQAVHTDEQFF. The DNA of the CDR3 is TGCAGCGCCGACCAAGCGGTACACACCGATGAGCAGTTCTTC.

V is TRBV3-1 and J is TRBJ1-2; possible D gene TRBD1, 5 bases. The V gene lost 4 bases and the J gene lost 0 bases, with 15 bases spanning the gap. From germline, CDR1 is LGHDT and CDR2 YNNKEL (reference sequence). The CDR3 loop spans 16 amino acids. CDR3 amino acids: CASSRRRGDPNYGYTF. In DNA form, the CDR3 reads TGTGCCAGCAGCCGGCGGCGGGGGGATCCTAACTATGGCTACACCTTC.

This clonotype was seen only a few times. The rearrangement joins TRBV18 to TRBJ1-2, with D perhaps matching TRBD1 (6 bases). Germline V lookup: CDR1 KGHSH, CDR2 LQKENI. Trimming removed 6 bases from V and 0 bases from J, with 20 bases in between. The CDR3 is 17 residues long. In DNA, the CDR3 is TGTGCCAGCTCGCCCCAGGGGTCGGCCCAAACTAACTATGGCTACACCTTC. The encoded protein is CASSPQGSAQTNYGYTF.

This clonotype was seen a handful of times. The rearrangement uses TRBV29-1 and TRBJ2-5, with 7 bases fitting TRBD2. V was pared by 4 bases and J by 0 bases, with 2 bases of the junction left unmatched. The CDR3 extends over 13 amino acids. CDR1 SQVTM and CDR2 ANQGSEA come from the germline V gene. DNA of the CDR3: TGCAGCGTTGGGGACTACAACCAAGAGACCCAGTACTTC. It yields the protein CSVGDYNQETQYF.

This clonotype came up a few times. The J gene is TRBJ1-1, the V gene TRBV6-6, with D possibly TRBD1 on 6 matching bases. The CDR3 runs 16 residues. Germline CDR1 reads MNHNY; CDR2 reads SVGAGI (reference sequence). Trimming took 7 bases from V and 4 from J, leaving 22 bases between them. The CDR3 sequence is CASIPGRGGGGTEAFF. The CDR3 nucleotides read TGTGCCAGCATCCCCGGACGTGGGGGCGGAGGCACTGAAGCTTTCTTT.

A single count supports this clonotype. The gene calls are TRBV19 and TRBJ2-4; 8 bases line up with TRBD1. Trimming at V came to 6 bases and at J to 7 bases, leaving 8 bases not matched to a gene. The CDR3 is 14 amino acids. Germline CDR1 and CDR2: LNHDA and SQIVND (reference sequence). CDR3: CASRPGQGMNIQYF. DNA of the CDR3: TGTGCCAGTAGACCCGGACAGGGCATGAACATTCAGTACTTC.

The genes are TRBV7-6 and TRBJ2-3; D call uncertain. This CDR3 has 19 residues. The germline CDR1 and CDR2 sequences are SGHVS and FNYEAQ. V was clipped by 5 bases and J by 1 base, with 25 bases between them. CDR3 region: CASSRLRATPGVGTDTQYF. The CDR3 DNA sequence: TGTGCCAGCAGCCGACTTAGGGCCACACCTGGGGTGGGCACAGATACGCAGTATTTT.

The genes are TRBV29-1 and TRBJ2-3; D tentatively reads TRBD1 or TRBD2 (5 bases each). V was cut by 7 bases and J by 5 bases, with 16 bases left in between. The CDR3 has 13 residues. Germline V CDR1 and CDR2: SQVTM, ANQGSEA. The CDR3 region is CSGSGTIEDTQYF. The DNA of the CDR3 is TGCAGCGGCTCCGGGACGATAGAAGATACGCAGTATTTT.

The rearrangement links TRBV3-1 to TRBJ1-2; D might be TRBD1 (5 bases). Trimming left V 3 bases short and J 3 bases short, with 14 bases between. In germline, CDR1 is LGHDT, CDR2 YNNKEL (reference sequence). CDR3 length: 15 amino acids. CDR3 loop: CASSHQGFGHYGYTF. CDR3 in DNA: TGTGCCAGCAGCCACCAGGGATTCGGTCACTATGGCTACACCTTC.

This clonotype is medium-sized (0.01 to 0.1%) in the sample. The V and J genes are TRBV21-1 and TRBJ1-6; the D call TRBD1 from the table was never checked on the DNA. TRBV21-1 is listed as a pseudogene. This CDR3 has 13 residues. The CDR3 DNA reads TGTGCCAGCAGCAAAGAGGGGGATTCACCCCTCCACTTT. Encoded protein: CASSKEGDSPLHF.